The 4 T cell receptor beta chains presented below share a single source sample, sequenced in a study of T cells in localized non-small cell lung cancer. Produced via immunoSEQ multiplex PCR; TCRdb's table is partial and in-frame only. This sample has approximately 61,000 clones; 86% occur once, and the top ten carry roughly 5.5%. Sequencing used peripheral blood, obtained before any cancer treatment. All receptors derive from a woman aged 35-75 years with stage I lung adenocarcinoma.

CDR3 DNA sequence: TGTGCCAGCTCACCGGGAGGGAGGGAAGGCTACACCTTC. It codes for CASSPGGREGYTF. This chain connects TRBV18 to TRBJ1-2; no reliable D call. Per the germline V gene, CDR1 is KGHSH and CDR2 is LQKENI. The CDR3 has 13 residues. Trimming took off 3 bases at V and 8 bases at J, with 13 bases between the two ends.

The chain joins TRBV28 to TRBJ1-4; 7 positions match TRBD1. CDR3 length equals 12 residues. Germline V gene lookup returns CDR1 MDHEN and CDR2 SYDVKM. J gave up 8 bases and V 4 bases, and 1 base lay outside the gene matches. The CDR3 loop reads CASSSGGEKLFF. The CDR3 region has the DNA TGTGCCAGCAGTTCAGGGGGGGAAAAACTGTTTTTT.

The chain uses TRBV27 and TRBJ2-7, with 8 positions matching TRBD1. V lost 3 bases, J lost 1 base, and 8 bases stayed unmatched. CDR3 length: 16 amino acids. The germline V gene encodes CDR1 MNHEY and CDR2 SMNVEV (reference sequence). In DNA, the CDR3 is TGTGCCAGCAGTTTGTCGACAGGGGATTTTTCCTACGAGCAGTACTTC. Translation: CASSLSTGDFSYEQYF.

The chain carries TRBV11-2 and TRBJ2-2; perhaps TRBD2 as D (5 bases). This CDR3 has 14 residues. Trimming pared 6 bases from V and 6 bases from J, leaving 14 bases between. Germline assignment: CDR1 SGHAT and CDR2 FQNNGV. The CDR3, as DNA: TGTGCCAGCAGTTATGGAGCCGGGGCCGGGGAGCTGTTTTTT. This translates into CASSYGAGAGELFF.